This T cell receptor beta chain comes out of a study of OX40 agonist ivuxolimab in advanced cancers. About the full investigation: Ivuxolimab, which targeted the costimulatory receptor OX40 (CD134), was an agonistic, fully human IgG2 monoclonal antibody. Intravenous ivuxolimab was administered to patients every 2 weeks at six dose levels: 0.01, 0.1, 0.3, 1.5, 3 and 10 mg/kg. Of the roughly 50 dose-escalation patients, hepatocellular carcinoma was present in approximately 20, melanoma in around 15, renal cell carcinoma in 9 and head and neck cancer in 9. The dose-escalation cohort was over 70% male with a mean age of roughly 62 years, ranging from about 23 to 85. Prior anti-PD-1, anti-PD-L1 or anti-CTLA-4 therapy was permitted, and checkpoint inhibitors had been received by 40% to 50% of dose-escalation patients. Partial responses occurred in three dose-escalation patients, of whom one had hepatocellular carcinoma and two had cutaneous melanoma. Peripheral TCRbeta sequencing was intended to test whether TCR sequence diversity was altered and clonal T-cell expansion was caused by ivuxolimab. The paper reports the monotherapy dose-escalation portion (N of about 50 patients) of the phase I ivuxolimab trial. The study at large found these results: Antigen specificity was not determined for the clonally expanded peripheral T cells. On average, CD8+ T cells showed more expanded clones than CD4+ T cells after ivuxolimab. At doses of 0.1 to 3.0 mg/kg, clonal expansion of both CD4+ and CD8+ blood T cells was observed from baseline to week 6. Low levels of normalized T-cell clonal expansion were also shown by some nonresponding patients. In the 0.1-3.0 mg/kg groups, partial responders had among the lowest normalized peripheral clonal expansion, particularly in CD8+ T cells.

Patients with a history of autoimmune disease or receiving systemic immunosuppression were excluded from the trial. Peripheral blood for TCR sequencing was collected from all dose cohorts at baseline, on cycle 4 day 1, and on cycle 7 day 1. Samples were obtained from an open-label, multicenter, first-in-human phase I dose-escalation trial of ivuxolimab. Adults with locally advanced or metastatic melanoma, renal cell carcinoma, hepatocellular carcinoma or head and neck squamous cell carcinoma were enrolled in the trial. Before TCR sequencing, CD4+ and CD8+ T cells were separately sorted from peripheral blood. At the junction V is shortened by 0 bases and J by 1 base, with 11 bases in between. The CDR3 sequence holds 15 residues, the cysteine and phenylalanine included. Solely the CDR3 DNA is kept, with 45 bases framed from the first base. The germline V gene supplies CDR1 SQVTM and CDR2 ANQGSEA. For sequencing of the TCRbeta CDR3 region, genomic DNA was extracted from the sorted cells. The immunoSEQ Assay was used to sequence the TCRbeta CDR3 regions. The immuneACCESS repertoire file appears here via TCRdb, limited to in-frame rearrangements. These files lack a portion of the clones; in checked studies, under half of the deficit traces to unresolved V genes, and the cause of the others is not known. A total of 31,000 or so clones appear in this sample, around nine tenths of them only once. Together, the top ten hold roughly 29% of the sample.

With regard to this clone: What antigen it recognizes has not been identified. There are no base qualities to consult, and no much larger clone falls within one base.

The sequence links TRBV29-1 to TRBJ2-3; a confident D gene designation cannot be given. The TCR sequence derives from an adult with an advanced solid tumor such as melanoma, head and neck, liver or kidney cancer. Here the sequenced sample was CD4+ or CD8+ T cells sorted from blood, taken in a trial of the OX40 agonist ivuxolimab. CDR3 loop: CSVEDPERGTDTQYF. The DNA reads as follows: TGCAGCGTTGAAGATCCGGAAAGGGGCACAGATACGCAGTATTTT.